This TCR beta chain came from a study of OX40 agonist ivuxolimab in advanced cancers. Patients with autoimmune history or systemic immunosuppression were excluded. This clone was counted only a few times. The CDR3 consists of 13 residues. Trimming left V 4 bases short and J 5 bases short, with 12 bases between. Germline assignment: CDR1 MRHNA and CDR2 SNTAGT. Sequencing was performed with immunoSEQ multiplex PCR; in TCRdb, only in-frame clones are kept and a portion is missing. Of approximately 12,000 clones in the sample, 67% were seen once. This specimen was CD4+ or CD8+ T cells sorted from blood, taken in a trial of the OX40 agonist ivuxolimab. This chain links TRBV6-4 with TRBJ2-7, with D possibly TRBD2 on 5 matching bases. The TCR was taken from an adult with an advanced solid tumor such as melanoma, head and neck, liver or kidney cancer. CDR3 DNA sequence: TGTGCCAGCAGTGTGAGGGAGTGGGACGAGCAGTACTTC. As protein: CASSVREWDEQYF.